The clone carrying this TCR beta chain was counted at least ten times. This sample was included in a study of breast tumors, draining lymph nodes, adjacent tissues. TCRdb independently ran MiXCR on the multiplex PCR reads; one entry per CDR3 protein. The table includes about 300,000 distinct CDR3 sequences, 30% detected once. Germline CDR1 is SEHNR and CDR2 is FQNEAQ (reference sequence). V was clipped by 5 bases and J by 4 bases; unmatched bases: 5. The CDR3 covers 15 residues. Samples came from axillary lymph nodes draining the breast cancer. The sequenced sample consisted of axillary lymph node tissue. This sequence was found in a female donor with breast cancer. Some clones in this sample may be carry-over from other donors' samples. The genes are TRBV7-9 and TRBJ1-3; 10 nucleotides line up with TRBD1. CDR3 bases: TGTGCCAGCAGCCAAGACAGGGGGCCAGGAAACACCATATATTTT. Its protein is CASSQDRGPGNTIYF.